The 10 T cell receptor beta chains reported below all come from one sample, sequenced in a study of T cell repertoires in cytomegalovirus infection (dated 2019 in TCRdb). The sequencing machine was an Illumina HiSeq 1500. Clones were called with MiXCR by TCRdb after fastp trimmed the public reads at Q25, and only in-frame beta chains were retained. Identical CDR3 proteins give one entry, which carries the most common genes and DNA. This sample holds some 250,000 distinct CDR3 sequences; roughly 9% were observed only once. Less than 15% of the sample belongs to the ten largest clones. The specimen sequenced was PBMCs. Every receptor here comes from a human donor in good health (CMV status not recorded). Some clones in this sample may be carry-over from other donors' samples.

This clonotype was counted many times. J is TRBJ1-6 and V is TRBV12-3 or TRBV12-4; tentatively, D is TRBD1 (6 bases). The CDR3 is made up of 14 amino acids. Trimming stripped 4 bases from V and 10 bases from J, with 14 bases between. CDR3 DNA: TGTGCCAGCAGTTGGACAGCTATGGGCTCACCCCTCCACTTT. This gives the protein CASSWTAMGSPLHF.

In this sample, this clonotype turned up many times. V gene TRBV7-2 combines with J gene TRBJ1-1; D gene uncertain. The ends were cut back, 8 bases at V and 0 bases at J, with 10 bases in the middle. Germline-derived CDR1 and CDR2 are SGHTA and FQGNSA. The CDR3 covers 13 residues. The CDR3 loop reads CASVGEMNTEAFF. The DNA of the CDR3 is TGTGCCAGCGTTGGGGAGATGAACACTGAAGCTTTCTTT.

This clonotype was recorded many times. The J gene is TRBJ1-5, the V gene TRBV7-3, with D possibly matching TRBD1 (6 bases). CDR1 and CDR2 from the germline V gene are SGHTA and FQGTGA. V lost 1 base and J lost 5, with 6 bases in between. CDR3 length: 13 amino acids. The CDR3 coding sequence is TGTGCCAGCAGCTTAAACAGGGATCAGCCCCAGCATTTT. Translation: CASSLNRDQPQHF.

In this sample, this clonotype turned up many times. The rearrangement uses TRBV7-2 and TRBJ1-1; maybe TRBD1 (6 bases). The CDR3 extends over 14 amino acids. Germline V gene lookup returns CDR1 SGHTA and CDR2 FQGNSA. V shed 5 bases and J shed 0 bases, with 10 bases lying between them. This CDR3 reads CASSEQGLNTEAFF. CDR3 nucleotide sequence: TGTGCCAGCAGCGAACAGGGTCTGAACACTGAAGCTTTCTTT. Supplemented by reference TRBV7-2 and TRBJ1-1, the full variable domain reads GAGVSQSPSNKVTEKGKDVELRCDPISGHTALYWYRQSLGQGLEFLIYFQGNSAPDKSGLPSDRFSAERTGGSVSTLTIQRTQQEDSAVYLCASSEQGLNTEAFFGQGTRLTVV.

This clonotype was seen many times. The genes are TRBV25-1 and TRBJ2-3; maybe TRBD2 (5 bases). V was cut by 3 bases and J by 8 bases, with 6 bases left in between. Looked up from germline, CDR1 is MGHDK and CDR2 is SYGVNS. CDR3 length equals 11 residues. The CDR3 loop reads CASSESGTQYF. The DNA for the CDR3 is TGTGCCAGCAGTGAGAGCGGTACGCAGTATTTT.

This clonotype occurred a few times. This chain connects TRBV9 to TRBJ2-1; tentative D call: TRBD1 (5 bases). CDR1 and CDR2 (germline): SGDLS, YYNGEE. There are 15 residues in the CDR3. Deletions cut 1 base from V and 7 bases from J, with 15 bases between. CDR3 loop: CASSVTWTRGNEQFF. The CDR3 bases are TGTGCCAGCAGCGTAACGTGGACACGTGGAAATGAGCAGTTCTTC.

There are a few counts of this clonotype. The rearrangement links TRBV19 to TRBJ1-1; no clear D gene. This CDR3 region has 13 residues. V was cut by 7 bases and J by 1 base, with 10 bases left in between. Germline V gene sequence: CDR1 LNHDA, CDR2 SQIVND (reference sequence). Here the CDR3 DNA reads TGTGCCAGTACGGGGTACCAGAACACTGAAGCTTTCTTT. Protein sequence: CASTGYQNTEAFF.

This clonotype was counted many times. The CDR3 sequence: CASSISVLAGGNEQFF. In nucleotides, the CDR3 is TGTGCCAGTAGTATTAGTGTTCTAGCGGGAGGCAATGAGCAGTTCTTC. V and J are TRBV19 and TRBJ2-1, with TRBD2 matching 11 bases. J gave up 6 bases and V 3 bases, and 7 bases lay outside the gene matches. This CDR3 comprises 16 residues. Germline V gene data show CDR1 as LNHDA and CDR2 as SQIVND (reference sequence).

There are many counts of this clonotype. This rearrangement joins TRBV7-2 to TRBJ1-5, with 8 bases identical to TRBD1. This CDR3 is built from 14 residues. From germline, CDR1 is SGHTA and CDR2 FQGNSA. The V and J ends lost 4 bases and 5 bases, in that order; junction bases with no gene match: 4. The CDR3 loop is CASSSRQGHQPQHF. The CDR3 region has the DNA TGTGCCAGCAGCTCCCGACAGGGGCATCAGCCCCAGCATTTT.

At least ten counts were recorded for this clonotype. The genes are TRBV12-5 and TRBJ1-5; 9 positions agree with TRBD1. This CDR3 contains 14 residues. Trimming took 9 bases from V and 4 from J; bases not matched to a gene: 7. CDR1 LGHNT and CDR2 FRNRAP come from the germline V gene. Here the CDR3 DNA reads TGTGCTAGCAGATGGGACAGGGTAAATCAGCCCCAGCATTTT. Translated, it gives CASRWDRVNQPQHF.